The sample holds one count of the clone carrying this T cell receptor (beta chain). Antigen specificity is unknown. The record originates from a study of T cells after yellow fever vaccination. Study-wide background: For low cell numbers, libraries were made with SMART-Seq v4 Ultra Low Input.

The CDR3 consists of 13 residues. CDR1 is MNHNS and CDR2 is SASEGT in the germline V gene. V lost 6 bases to trimming and J lost 4 bases; unmatched junction nucleotides: 4. General study results and limits: The secondary response was weaker, and its peak arrived faster, on day 5 versus 15. Reappearance after the booster was observed for most primary-vaccination clones (roughly 97% CD4, about 86% CD8).

The study made its TCR cDNA through 5'RACE template switching. That step introduced a universal primer site along with UMIs. Each CDR3 protein gets one entry after TCRdb re-called the 5' RACE reads with MiXCR. The sample has around 310,000 distinct CDR3 sequences; roughly 8.7% are singletons. The origin of this receptor is a man between 18 and 29 years old who received the YFV17D yellow fever vaccine. This material consisted of PBMCs, taken on the day of the first yellow fever vaccination. The rearrangement links TRBV6-1 to TRBJ1-1; 8 nucleotides agree with TRBD1. The CDR3 protein is CASRNTGGTEAFF. CDR3 nucleotide sequence: TGTGCCAGCAGGAATACAGGGGGCACTGAAGCTTTCTTT.